Sequencing of this TCR beta chain was carried out in a study of T-cell memory formation after mild COVID-19. Study results and caveats: Pre-infection memory held some responding clones, suggesting pre-existing cross-reactive T cells responded.

TCRdb passed the 5' RACE reads through MiXCR, listing each CDR3 protein once. Among hundreds of thousands of distinct CDR3 sequences listed, roughly 23% were seen once. Germline V gene data show CDR1 as KGHSH and CDR2 as LQKENI. This CDR3 region has 13 residues. With 2 bases clipped from V and 6 bases from J, the junction kept 3 bases outside the gene matches. To note about this clonotype: Antigen specificity is unknown.

This receptor was identified in an adult woman who had mild COVID-19 (a few samples of this study predate the infection). Cell type and time point are not known. The sequenced sample was PBMCs or a T cell subset sorted from them (not recorded which). The chain carries TRBV18 and TRBJ1-2; 7 nucleotides line up with TRBD1. The chain's CDR3 is CASSPTGVDGYTF. In nucleotides, the CDR3 is TGTGCCAGCTCACCAACAGGGGTAGATGGCTACACCTTC. The full variable domain, its missing parts supplied by reference TRBV18 and TRBJ1-2, is NAGVMQNPRHLVRRRGQEARLRCSPMKGHSHVYWYRQLPEEGLKFMVYLQKENIIDESGMPKERFSAEFPKEGPSILRIQQVVRGDSAAYFCASSPTGVDGYTFGSGTRLTVV.